This T cell receptor (beta chain) was identified during a study of cytomegalovirus exposure and HLA in healthy donors. Primers: 60 Vbeta forward and 13 Jbeta reverse. The protocol was immunoSEQ multiplex PCR, while the TCRdb copy is restricted to in-frame clones and leaves out a portion. The data contain approximately 200,000 clones, about four fifths of them seen just once; the ten biggest clones take up around 5.9%. CDR1 and CDR2 from the germline V gene are SGHRS and YFSETQ. This CDR3 comprises 13 residues. The ends lost 5 bases at V and 4 bases at J; junction bases unmatched: 5. The TCR sequence derives from a woman aged 25 to 45 in good health and CMV-seropositive. Sequenced input: PBMCs. This rearrangement joins TRBV5-1 to TRBJ2-7, with TRBD2 identical over 8 bases. Here the CDR3 DNA reads TGCGCCAGCAGTACTAGCGGCTTATACGAGCAGTACTTC. As protein: CASSTSGLYEQYF.